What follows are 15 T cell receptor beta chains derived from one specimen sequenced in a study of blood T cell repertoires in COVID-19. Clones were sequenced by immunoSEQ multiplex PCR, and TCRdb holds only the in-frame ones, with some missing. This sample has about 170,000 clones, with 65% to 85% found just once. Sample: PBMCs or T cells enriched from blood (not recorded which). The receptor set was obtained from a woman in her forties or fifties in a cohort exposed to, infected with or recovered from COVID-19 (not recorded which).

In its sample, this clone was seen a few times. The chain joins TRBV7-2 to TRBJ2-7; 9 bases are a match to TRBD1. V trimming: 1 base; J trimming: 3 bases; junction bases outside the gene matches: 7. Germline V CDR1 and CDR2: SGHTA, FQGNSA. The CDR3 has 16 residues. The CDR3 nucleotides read TGTGCCAGCAGCTTAGTTGGGACAGGGAACTACTACGAGCAGTACTTC. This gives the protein CASSLVGTGNYYEQYF.

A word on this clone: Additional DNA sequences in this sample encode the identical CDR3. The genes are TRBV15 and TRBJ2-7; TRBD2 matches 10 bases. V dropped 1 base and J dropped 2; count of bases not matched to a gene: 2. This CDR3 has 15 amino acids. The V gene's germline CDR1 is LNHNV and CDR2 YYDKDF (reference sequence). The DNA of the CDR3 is TGTGCCACCAGCAGAGGTCTAGCGGGAGCCTACGAGCAGTACTTC. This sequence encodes CATSRGLAGAYEQYF.

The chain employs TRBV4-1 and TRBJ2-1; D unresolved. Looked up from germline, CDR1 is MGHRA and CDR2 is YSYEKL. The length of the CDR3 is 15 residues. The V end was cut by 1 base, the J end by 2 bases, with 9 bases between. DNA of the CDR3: TGCGCCAGCAGCCAAGCAAGCGCAACCTACAATGAGCAGTTCTTC. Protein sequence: CASSQASATYNEQFF.

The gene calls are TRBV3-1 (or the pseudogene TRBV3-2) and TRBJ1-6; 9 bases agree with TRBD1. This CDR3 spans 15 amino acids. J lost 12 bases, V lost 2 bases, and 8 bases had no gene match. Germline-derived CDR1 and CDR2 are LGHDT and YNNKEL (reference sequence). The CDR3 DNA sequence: TGTGCCAGCAGCCAACTGGACAGGGGTATTGGACCCCTCCACTTT. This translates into CASSQLDRGIGPLHF.

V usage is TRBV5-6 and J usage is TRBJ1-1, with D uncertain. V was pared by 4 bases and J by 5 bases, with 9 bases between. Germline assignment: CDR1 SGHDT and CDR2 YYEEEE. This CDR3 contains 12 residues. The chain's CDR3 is CASSQRGTEAFF. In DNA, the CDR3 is TGTGCCAGCAGCCAACGAGGGACTGAAGCTTTCTTT.

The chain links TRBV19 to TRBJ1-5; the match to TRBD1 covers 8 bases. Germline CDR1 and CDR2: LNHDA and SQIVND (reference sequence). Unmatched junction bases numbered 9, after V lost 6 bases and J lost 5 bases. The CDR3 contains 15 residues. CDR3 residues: CASRPLLQGDQPQHF. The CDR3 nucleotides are TGTGCCAGTAGACCTTTACTACAGGGGGATCAGCCCCAGCATTTT.

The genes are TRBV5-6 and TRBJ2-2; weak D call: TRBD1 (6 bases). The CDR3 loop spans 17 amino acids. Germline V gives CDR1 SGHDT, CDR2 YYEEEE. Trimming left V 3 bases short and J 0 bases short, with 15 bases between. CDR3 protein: CASSSTGTSANTGELFF. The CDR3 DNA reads TGTGCCAGCAGCTCTACGGGGACATCCGCGAACACCGGGGAGCTGTTTTTT. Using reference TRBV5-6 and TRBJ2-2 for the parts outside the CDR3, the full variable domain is DAGVTQSPTHLIKTRGQQVTLRCSPKSGHDTVSWYQQALGQGPQFIFQYYEEEERQRGNFPDRFSGHQFPNYSSELNVNALLLGDSALYLCASSSTGTSANTGELFFGEGSRLTVL.

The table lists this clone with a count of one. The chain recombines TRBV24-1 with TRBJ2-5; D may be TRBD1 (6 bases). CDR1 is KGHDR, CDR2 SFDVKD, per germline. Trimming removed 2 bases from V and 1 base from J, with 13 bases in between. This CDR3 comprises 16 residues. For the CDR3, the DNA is TGTGCCACCAGTGATTCCGAGGGACAATTCCAAGAGACCCAGTACTTC. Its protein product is CATSDSEGQFQETQYF.

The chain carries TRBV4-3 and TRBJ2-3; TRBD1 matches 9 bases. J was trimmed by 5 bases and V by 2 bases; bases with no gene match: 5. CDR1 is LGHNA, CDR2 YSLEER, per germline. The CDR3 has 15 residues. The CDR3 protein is CASSQRDRVKDTQYF. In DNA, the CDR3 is TGCGCCAGCAGCCAACGGGACAGGGTCAAAGATACGCAGTATTTT.

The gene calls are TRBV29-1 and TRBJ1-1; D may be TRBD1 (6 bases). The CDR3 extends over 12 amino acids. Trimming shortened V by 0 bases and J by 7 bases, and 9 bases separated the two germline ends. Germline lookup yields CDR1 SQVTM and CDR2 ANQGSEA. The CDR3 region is CSVEEGASEAFF. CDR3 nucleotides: TGCAGCGTTGAAGAGGGGGCAAGTGAAGCTTTCTTT. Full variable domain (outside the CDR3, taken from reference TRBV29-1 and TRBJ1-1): SAVISQKPSRDICQRGTSLTIQCQVDSQVTMMFWYRQQPGQSLTLIATANQGSEATYESGFVIDKFPISRPNLTFSTLTVSNMSPEDSSIYLCSVEEGASEAFFGQGTRLTVV.

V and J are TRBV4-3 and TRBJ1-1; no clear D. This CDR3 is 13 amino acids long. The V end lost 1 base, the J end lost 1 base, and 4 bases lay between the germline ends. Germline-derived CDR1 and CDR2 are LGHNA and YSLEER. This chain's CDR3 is CASSQAQNTEAFF. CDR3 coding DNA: TGCGCCAGCAGCCAAGCCCAGAACACTGAAGCTTTCTTT.

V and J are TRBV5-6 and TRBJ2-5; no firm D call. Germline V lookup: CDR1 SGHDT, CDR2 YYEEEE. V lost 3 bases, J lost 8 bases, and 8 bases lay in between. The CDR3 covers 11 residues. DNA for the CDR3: TGTGCCAGCAGCTCCCGTTCTACCCAGTACTTC. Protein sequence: CASSSRSTQYF.

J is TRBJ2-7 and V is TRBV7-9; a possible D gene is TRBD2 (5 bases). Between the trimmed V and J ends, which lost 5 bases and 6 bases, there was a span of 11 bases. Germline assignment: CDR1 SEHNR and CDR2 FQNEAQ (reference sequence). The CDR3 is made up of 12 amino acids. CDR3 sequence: CASSIISGEQYF. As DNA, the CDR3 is TGTGCCAGCAGCATAATAAGCGGCGAGCAGTACTTC.

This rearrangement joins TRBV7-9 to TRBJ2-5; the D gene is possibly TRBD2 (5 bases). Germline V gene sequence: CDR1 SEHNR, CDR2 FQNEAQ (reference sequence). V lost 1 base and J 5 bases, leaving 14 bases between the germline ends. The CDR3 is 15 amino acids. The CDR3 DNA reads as TGTGCCAGCAGCTTAGGGTCGCCGTCGGGGGAGACCCAGTACTTC. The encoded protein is CASSLGSPSGETQYF.

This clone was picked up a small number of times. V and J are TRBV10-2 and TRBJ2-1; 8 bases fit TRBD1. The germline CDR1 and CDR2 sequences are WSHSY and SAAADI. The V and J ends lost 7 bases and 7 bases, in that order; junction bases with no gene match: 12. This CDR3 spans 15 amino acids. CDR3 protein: CASKVGQGARNEQFF. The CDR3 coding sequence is TGCGCCAGCAAAGTGGGGCAGGGGGCGCGGAATGAGCAGTTCTTC.